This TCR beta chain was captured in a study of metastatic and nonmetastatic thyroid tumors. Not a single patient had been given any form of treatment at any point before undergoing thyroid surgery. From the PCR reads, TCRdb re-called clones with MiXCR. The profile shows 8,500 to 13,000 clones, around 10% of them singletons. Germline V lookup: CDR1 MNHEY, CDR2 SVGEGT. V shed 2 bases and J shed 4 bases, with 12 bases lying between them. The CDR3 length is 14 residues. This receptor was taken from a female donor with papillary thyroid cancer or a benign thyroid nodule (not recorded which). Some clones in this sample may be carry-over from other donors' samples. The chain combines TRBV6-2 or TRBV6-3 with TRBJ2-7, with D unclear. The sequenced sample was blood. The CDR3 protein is CASSYGLVRYEQYF. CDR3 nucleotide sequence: TGTGCCAGCAGTTACGGGTTGGTCCGGTACGAGCAGTACTTC.